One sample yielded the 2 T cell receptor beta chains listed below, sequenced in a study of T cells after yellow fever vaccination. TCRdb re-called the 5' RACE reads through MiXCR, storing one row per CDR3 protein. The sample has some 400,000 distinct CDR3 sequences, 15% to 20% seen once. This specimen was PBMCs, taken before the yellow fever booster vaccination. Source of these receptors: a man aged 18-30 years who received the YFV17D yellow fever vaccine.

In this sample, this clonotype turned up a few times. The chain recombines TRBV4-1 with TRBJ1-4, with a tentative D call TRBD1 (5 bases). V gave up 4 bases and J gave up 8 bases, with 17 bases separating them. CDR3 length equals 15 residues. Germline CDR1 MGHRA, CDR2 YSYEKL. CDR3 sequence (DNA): TGCGCCAGCAGCCGCGCCGGGGCTACTCGGGAAAAACTGTTTTTT. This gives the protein CASSRAGATREKLFF.

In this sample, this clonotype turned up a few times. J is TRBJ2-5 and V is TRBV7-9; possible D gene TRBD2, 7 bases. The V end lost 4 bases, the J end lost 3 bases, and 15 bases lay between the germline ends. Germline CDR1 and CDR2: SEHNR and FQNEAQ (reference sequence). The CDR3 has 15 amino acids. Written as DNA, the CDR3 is TGTGCCAGCAGCTCAGTAGGGGGGGCCGAAGAGACCCAGTACTTC. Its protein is CASSSVGGAEETQYF.